These 26 T cell receptor beta chains share one sample of origin, sequenced in a study of blood T cell repertoires in COVID-19. Profiling relied on immunoSEQ multiplex PCR, and the TCRdb table lists in-frame clones only, not all of them. The repertoire holds approximately 51,000 clones, with approximately 86% as singletons. Sequenced sample: peripheral blood. These receptor sequences come from a man aged 35 to 55 with active COVID-19.

The V gene is TRBV6-5, the J gene TRBJ1-2, with a weak D call TRBD1 (5 bases). CDR3 size: 13 residues. Trimming pared 6 bases from V and 1 base from J, leaving 9 bases between. Germline-derived CDR1 and CDR2 are MNHEY and SVGAGI. DNA for the CDR3: TGTGCCAGCAGGAAGACAGATAACTATGGCTACACCTTC. It specifies CASRKTDNYGYTF.

The chain recombines TRBV5-5 with TRBJ2-5, with 8 bases fitting TRBD2. This CDR3 has 16 residues. The germline V gene has CDR1 SGHKS and CDR2 YYEKEE (reference sequence). Unmatched junction bases numbered 9, after V lost 0 bases and J lost 5 bases. The CDR3 loop reads CASSLVLLTSAETQYF. DNA of the CDR3: TGTGCCAGCAGCTTGGTTTTACTGACTAGCGCGGAGACCCAGTACTTC.

The V and J genes are TRBV30 and TRBJ1-2, with TRBD1 as a possible D gene (6 bases). CDR3 length: 13 amino acids. The germline V gene encodes CDR1 GTSNPN and CDR2 SVGIG (reference sequence). Trimming took 1 base from V and 11 from J, leaving 17 bases between them. The DNA of the CDR3 is TGTGCCTGGAGTGGTGCCCAGGGGATACGATACACCTTC. Its protein is CAWSGAQGIRYTF.

The rearrangement joins TRBV9 to TRBJ1-3, with no clear D. CDR1 SGDLS and CDR2 YYNGEE come from the germline V gene. Deletions cut 4 bases from V and 3 bases from J, with 14 bases between. This CDR3 contains 15 residues. CDR3 loop: CASSPTDTFGNTIYF. DNA of the CDR3: TGTGCCAGCAGCCCGACCGACACTTTTGGAAACACCATATATTTT. Full variable domain (outside the CDR3, taken from reference TRBV9 and TRBJ1-3): DSGVTQTPKHLITATGQRVTLRCSPRSGDLSVYWYQQSLDQGLQFLIQYYNGEERAKGNILERFSAQQFPDLHSELNLSSLELGDSALYFCASSPTDTFGNTIYFGEGSWLTVV.

The gene calls are TRBV30 and TRBJ1-4; possible D gene TRBD1, 5 bases. The germline V and J ends were trimmed by 1 base and 7 bases, with 13 bases remaining between them. CDR1 is GTSNPN, CDR2 SVGIG, per germline (reference sequence). The CDR3 is 14 amino acids. The CDR3 region is CAWSGQSFGEKLFF. The DNA for the CDR3 is TGTGCCTGGAGTGGACAGTCCTTCGGTGAAAAACTGTTTTTT.

V gene TRBV12-3 or TRBV12-4 combines with J gene TRBJ1-2, with no clear D. Trimming took off 3 bases at V and 4 bases at J, with 6 bases between the two ends. The CDR3 is 12 amino acids. CDR3 nucleotides: TGTGCCAGCAGTTTTAGGAGCTATGGCTACACCTTC. It specifies CASSFRSYGYTF.

V is TRBV12-2 and J is TRBJ1-3; TRBD1 is the table's D call and was not checked against the DNA. TRBV12-2 has pseudogene status. This CDR3 comprises 15 residues. CDR3 region: CASRFQGYSGNTIYF. The CDR3 DNA is TGTGCAAGTCGCTTTCAGGGGTACTCTGGAAACACCATATATTTT.

This chain's CDR3 is CAISPGTGVYEQYF. The DNA for the CDR3 is TGTGCCATCAGTCCCGGGACAGGGGTGTACGAGCAGTACTTC. The chain is built from TRBV10-3 and TRBJ2-7, with TRBD1 identical over 10 bases. The CDR3 covers 14 residues. V dropped 5 bases and J dropped 4; count of bases not matched to a gene: 5. Germline V CDR1 and CDR2: ENHRY, SYGVKD.

The V call is TRBV10-1, the J call TRBJ2-1, with D possibly TRBD2 on 5 matching bases. CDR3 size: 13 residues. The germline gives CDR1 WNHNN, CDR2 SYGVQD (reference sequence). Trimming cost V 2 bases and J 9 bases, with 11 bases left between them. The CDR3 reads CASSENGRGEQFF. The CDR3 bases are TGCGCCAGCAGTGAGAACGGACGGGGTGAGCAGTTCTTC.

This clone qualifies as medium-sized. This sequence joins TRBV28 and TRBJ1-3; D is possibly TRBD1 (6 bases). Germline-derived CDR1 and CDR2 are MDHEN and SYDVKM. The CDR3 extends over 16 amino acids. Deletions cut 6 bases from V and 3 bases from J, with 18 bases between. CDR3 amino acids: CASRVAGDPYGNTIYF. CDR3 bases: TGTGCCAGCAGGGTGGCAGGGGACCCATATGGAAACACCATATATTTT.

The chain links TRBV30 to TRBJ1-2; D ambiguous. Germline values: CDR1 GTSNPN, CDR2 SVGIG (reference sequence). The ends were cut back, 7 bases at V and 4 bases at J, with 16 bases in the middle. This CDR3 has 13 amino acids. CDR3 bases: TGTGCCTCCAAAGCCGGGGTTGGCTATGGCTACACCTTC. Translation: CASKAGVGYGYTF. Based on the CDR3 plus reference TRBV30 and TRBJ1-2, the full variable domain is SQTIHQWPATLVQPVGSPLSLECTVEGTSNPNLYWYRQAAGRGLQLLFYSVGIGQISSEVPQNLSASRPQDRQFILSSKKLLLSDSGFYLCASKAGVGYGYTFGSGTRLTVV.

The genes are TRBV7-9 and TRBJ1-3; D remains ambiguous. Germline V CDR1 and CDR2: SEHNR, FQNEAQ (reference sequence). Trimming stripped 2 bases from V and 0 bases from J, with 11 bases between. CDR3 length equals 16 residues. The CDR3: CASSLWPSPSGNTIYF. The CDR3 DNA reads as TGTGCCAGCAGCTTATGGCCCTCCCCCTCTGGAAACACCATATATTTT. Looking up the rest from reference TRBV7-9 and TRBJ1-3 gives the full variable domain: DTGVSQNPRHKITKRGQNVTFRCDPISEHNRLYWYRQTLGQGPEFLTYFQNEAQLEKSRLLSDRFSAERPKGSFSTLEIQRTEQGDSAMYLCASSLWPSPSGNTIYFGEGSWLTVV.

The chain is built from TRBV12-3 or TRBV12-4 and TRBJ2-3; perhaps TRBD2 as D (6 bases). The V gene lost 9 bases and the J gene lost 4 bases, with 14 bases spanning the gap. This CDR3 contains 13 residues. In DNA form, the CDR3 reads TGTGCCAGTAGTCGAGGGGAGGCAGATACGCAGTATTTT. It specifies CASSRGEADTQYF.

This sequence joins TRBV11-3 and TRBJ2-3; tentative D call: TRBD2 (5 bases). V was pared by 3 bases and J by 1 base, with 8 bases between. There are 14 residues in the CDR3. Per germline, CDR1 SGHNT and CDR2 YENEEA. For the CDR3, the DNA is TGTGCCAGCAGCTTGAGGGCAGGCACAGATACGCAGTATTTT. Its translation is CASSLRAGTDTQYF.

J is TRBJ2-3 and V is TRBV30; 7 positions match TRBD1. Germline V gives CDR1 GTSNPN, CDR2 SVGIG (reference sequence). V lost 5 bases to trimming and J lost 6 bases; unmatched junction nucleotides: 8. CDR3 length: 13 residues. The CDR3 DNA follows: TGTGCCTGGGGGACAGATAATTGGGATACGCAGTATTTT. Protein sequence: CAWGTDNWDTQYF.

This chain connects TRBV7-6 to TRBJ2-3, with D hard to call. V lost 1 base to trimming and J lost 6 bases, with 17 bases between them. The CDR3 consists of 16 residues. CDR1 and CDR2 (germline): SGHVS, FNYEAQ. The CDR3 region has the DNA TGTGCCAGCAGCTTAGAAGGCGGCTCAGCGTTCGATACGCAGTATTTT. It yields the protein CASSLEGGSAFDTQYF.

This chain joins TRBV9 and TRBJ1-5, with 8 bases identical to TRBD1. There are 14 residues in the CDR3. The J segment lost 3 bases and the V segment lost 3 bases, leaving 2 bases of the junction unmatched. In germline, CDR1 is SGDLS, CDR2 YYNGEE. The CDR3 nucleotides are TGTGCCAGCAGCGGACAGGGGAACAATCAGCCCCAGCATTTT. It codes for CASSGQGNNQPQHF.

The rearrangement uses TRBV10-3 and TRBJ2-5; TRBD2 is a possible D gene (5 bases). Trimming removed 0 bases at V and 4 bases at J, with 9 bases between. Germline V CDR1 and CDR2: ENHRY, SYGVKD. The CDR3 sequence is 14 residues long. For the CDR3, the DNA is TGTGCCATCAGTGAGTCGGCTAGCTCAGAGACCCAGTACTTC. The encoded protein is CAISESASSETQYF.

The V and J genes are TRBV19 and TRBJ2-3; TRBD2 matches at 9 bases. The CDR3 spans 16 residues. The germline gives CDR1 LNHDA, CDR2 SQIVND (reference sequence). Trimming took 4 bases from V and 7 from J; bases not matched to a gene: 12. This CDR3 reads CASSKRSAGGLHTQYF. CDR3 bases: TGTGCCAGTAGTAAAAGGTCGGCGGGAGGGTTACATACGCAGTATTTT.

This chain uses TRBV6-5 with TRBJ2-3; tentatively, D is TRBD1 (5 bases). The germline CDR1 and CDR2 sequences are MNHEY and SVGAGI. There are 14 residues in the CDR3. Trimming cost V 6 bases and J 2 bases, with 12 bases left between them. The CDR3 DNA reads TGTGCCAGCAGGAAAGAACAGGACACAGATACGCAGTATTTT. Amino acid sequence: CASRKEQDTDTQYF.

The chain has TRBV9 and TRBJ1-2; possible D gene TRBD1, 6 bases. Trimming cost V 1 base and J 0 bases, with 19 bases left between them. Germline V lookup: CDR1 SGDLS, CDR2 YYNGEE. This CDR3 has 18 amino acids. In DNA form, the CDR3 reads TGTGCCAGCAGCGTAAATCCCCAGGGGATGGCAGCTAACTATGGCTACACCTTC. This codes for CASSVNPQGMAANYGYTF. The full variable domain, its missing parts supplied by reference TRBV9 and TRBJ1-2, is DSGVTQTPKHLITATGQRVTLRCSPRSGDLSVYWYQQSLDQGLQFLIQYYNGEERAKGNILERFSAQQFPDLHSELNLSSLELGDSALYFCASSVNPQGMAANYGYTFGSGTRLTVV.

The chain employs TRBV30 and TRBJ2-6; D gene ambiguous. The CDR3 is 13 residues long. Trimming shortened V by 3 bases and J by 4 bases, and 7 bases separated the two germline ends. Germline values: CDR1 GTSNPN, CDR2 SVGIG (reference sequence). CDR3 loop: CAWRPAGANVLTF. The DNA for the CDR3 is TGTGCCTGGAGGCCAGCGGGGGCCAACGTCCTGACTTTC. Combining the CDR3 with reference TRBV30 and TRBJ2-6 gives the whole variable domain SQTIHQWPATLVQPVGSPLSLECTVEGTSNPNLYWYRQAAGRGLQLLFYSVGIGQISSEVPQNLSASRPQDRQFILSSKKLLLSDSGFYLCAWRPAGANVLTFGAGSRLTVL.

The genes are TRBV28 and TRBJ1-1; D might be TRBD1 (6 bases). The CDR3 has 17 residues. V lost 4 bases, J lost 5 bases, and 23 bases lay in between. CDR1 and CDR2 from the germline V gene are MDHEN and SYDVKM. The CDR3 sequence: CASSSRSRGGRSTEAFF. CDR3 coding DNA: TGTGCCAGCAGTTCGAGAAGCAGGGGCGGCCGCAGTACTGAAGCTTTCTTT. Variable domain in full (rest from reference TRBV28 and TRBJ1-1): DVKVTQSSRYLVKRTGEKVFLECVQDMDHENMFWYRQDPGLGLRLIYFSYDVKMKEKGDIPEGYSVSREKKERFSLILESASTNQTSMYLCASSSRSRGGRSTEAFFGQGTRLTVV.

The chain is built from TRBV21-1 and TRBJ2-5; the table's D gene call, TRBD1, was not cross checked with the DNA. TRBV21-1 is recorded as a pseudogene. The CDR3 has 17 amino acids. DNA for the CDR3: TGTGCCAGCAGCACACTCCACAGGGCTTCCAAAAGGGAGACCCAGTACTTC. This translates into CASSTLHRASKRETQYF.

The gene calls are TRBV3-1 (or the pseudogene TRBV3-2) and TRBJ1-2, with a possible D match to TRBD1 (5 bases). The V end was cut by 0 bases, the J end by 7 bases, with 18 bases between. CDR1 is LGHDT, CDR2 YNNKEL, per germline (reference sequence). CDR3 length equals 16 residues. CDR3 bases: TGTGCCAGCAGCCAAGATTCCCGCCAAGGGGTAATTGGCTACACCTTC. Encoded protein: CASSQDSRQGVIGYTF.

The chain links TRBV5-6 to TRBJ2-1, with 14 bases aligning to TRBD2. The CDR3 has 17 amino acids. Germline V CDR1 and CDR2: SGHDT, YYEEEE. Trimming removed 4 bases from V and 12 bases from J; junction bases left unmatched: 15. CDR3 residues: CASSTYPPGLAGVRQFF. CDR3 DNA sequence: TGTGCCAGCAGCACCTACCCCCCGGGACTAGCGGGAGTTCGGCAGTTCTTC. Together with reference TRBV5-6 and TRBJ2-1, the CDR3 gives the full variable domain: DAGVTQSPTHLIKTRGQQVTLRCSPKSGHDTVSWYQQALGQGPQFIFQYYEEEERQRGNFPDRFSGHQFPNYSSELNVNALLLGDSALYLCASSTYPPGLAGVRQFFGPGTRLTVL.